This record covers a single T cell receptor beta chain. Its matching antigen is unknown. CDR3 size: 13 residues. The germline V and J ends were trimmed by 6 bases and 5 bases, with 14 bases remaining between them. This sample was taken from a study of OX40 agonist ivuxolimab in advanced cancers. Study-level information: An anti-OX40 (CD134) antibody with agonistic activity, ivuxolimab, was administered to patients.

Study results and limitations: Compared with CD4+, CD8+ T cells on average had more expanded clones.

Autoimmune disease history or systemic immunosuppression barred patients. Using immunoSEQ multiplex PCR, the repertoire was profiled, and TCRdb retains in-frame clones only, with some absent. The sample includes around 83,000 clones, over 75% of them seen just once. Material: CD4+ or CD8+ T cells sorted from blood, obtained in a trial of the OX40 agonist ivuxolimab. The TCR was taken from an adult with an advanced solid tumor such as melanoma, head and neck, liver or kidney cancer. This sequence joins TRBV23-1 and TRBJ2-7; D possibly corresponds to TRBD2 (6 bases). TRBV23-1 is an ORF; its function is uncertain. CDR3 in amino acids: CASRPGLWHEQYF. In DNA, the CDR3 is TGCGCCAGCAGGCCGGGACTTTGGCACGAGCAGTACTTC.